Sequencing of this T cell receptor beta chain was carried out in a study of cytomegalovirus exposure and HLA in healthy donors. With 60 Vbeta and 13 Jbeta primers, the PCR was carried out. Sequencing used immunoSEQ multiplex PCR; TCRdb keeps in-frame clones, though not all of them. The sample consists of more than 100,000 clones, 75% to 85% of them appearing once. The CDR3 runs to 15 residues. The germline CDR1 and CDR2 sequences are SGHVS and FNYEAQ. The germline V and J ends were trimmed by 5 bases and 2 bases, with 12 bases remaining between them. The sequence derives from a woman younger than 35 in good health and CMV-seropositive. The sample was PBMCs. The chain joins TRBV7-6 to TRBJ1-4; D might be TRBD1 (5 bases). Written as DNA, the CDR3 is TGTGCCAGCAGCAGCCGGACAAATACTAATGAAAAACTGTTTTTT. Translation: CASSSRTNTNEKLFF.